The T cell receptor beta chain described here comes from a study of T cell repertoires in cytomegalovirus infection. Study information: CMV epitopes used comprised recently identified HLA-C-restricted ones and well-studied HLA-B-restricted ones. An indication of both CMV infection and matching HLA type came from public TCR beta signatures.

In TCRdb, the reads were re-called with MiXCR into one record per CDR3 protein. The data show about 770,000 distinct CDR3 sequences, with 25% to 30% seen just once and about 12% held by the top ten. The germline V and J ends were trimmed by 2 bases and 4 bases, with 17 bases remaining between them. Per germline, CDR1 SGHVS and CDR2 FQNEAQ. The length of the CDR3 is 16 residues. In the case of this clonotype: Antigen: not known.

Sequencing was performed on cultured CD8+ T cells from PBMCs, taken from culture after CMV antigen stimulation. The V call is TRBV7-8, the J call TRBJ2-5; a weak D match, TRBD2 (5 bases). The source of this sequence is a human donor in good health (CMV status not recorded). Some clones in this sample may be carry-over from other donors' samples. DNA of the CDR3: TGTGCCAGCAGCTTAAGCGGACGCGAGTATGGAGAGACCCAGTACTTC. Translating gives CASSLSGREYGETQYF.